This is a list of T cell receptor beta chains from one sample in a study of blood T cell repertoires in COVID-19. The repertoire was sequenced with immunoSEQ multiplex PCR; TCRdb's copy has only in-frame clones and lacks some. Of approximately 210,000 clones in the sample, 70% to 90% are singletons; the top ten hold 4.3%. Sequenced material: PBMCs or T cells enriched from blood (not recorded which). The receptors stem from a man aged 25 to 40 with acute COVID-19. CDR3s include the opening cysteine and the closing phenylalanine or tryptophan. A D gene is named only where the DNA matches it firmly. Expanded clones get a size class; other rows say once, few or many, or leave the size out.

j_call v_call clone_size d_call cdr3_nt cdr3_aa
TRBJ1-2 TRBV6-5 . . TGTGCCAGCAGCCTGCACGGACAGAGCTATGGCTACACCTTC CASSLHGQSYGYTF
TRBJ1-5 TRBV7-2 . TRBD1 TGTGCCAGCAGCCTCACAGGGGGCAACAATCAGCCCCAGCATTTT CASSLTGGNNQPQHF
TRBJ1-5 TRBV6-5 . TRBD1 TGTGCCAGCAGCTTCAGGGTAGGCAGGGGGGAGCCCCAGCATTTT CASSFRVGRGEPQHF
TRBJ1-4 TRBV29-1 . . TGCAGCGTTGAAGGCCACAGGGCTGGAAGTGAAAAACTGTTTTTT CSVEGHRAGSEKLFF
TRBJ2-7 TRBV27 . . TGTGCCAGCAGTCTCCGAGGGACCTACGAGCAGTACTTC CASSLRGTYEQYF
TRBJ2-2 TRBV2 few TRBD2 TGTGCCAGCAGTTGGGCCCGGGGGACTAGCGAAAACACCGGGGAGCTGTTTTTT CASSWARGTSENTGELFF
TRBJ2-7 TRBV28 many . TGTGCCAGCAGTTTTCGGGGTATTCCCTACGAGCAGTACTTC CASSFRGIPYEQYF
TRBJ1-2 TRBV5-6 . TRBD1 TGTGCCAGCAGCCAGGGACAGGGCTATGGCTACACCTTC CASSQGQGYGYTF
TRBJ2-3 TRBV30 . . TGTGCCTGGAGTGTCAGCCTAGCGAGCACAGATACGCAGTATTTT CAWSVSLASTDTQYF
TRBJ2-5 TRBV9 . TRBD2 TGTGCCAGCAGCGTAGGGGTCAGCGGGGTGCAGACCCAGTACTTC CASSVGVSGVQTQYF
TRBJ1-5 TRBV19 . TRBD1 TGTGCCAGTAGTTCCTACCGGGACAGGGAAGGCCAGCCCCAGCATTTT CASSSYRDREGQPQHF
TRBJ1-6 TRBV25-1 . . TGTGCCAGCAGTTTACCTACTGGGGGGAGCTCCTATAATTCACCCCTCCACTTT CASSLPTGGSSYNSPLHF
TRBJ1-2 TRBV27 . . TGTGCCAGCAGTACGGACAGAGCAAACTATGGCTACACCTTC CASSTDRANYGYTF
TRBJ2-6 TRBV27 . . TGTGCCAGCTCGCCTAGGGGTGGGGCCAACGTCCTGACTTTC CASSPRGGANVLTF
TRBJ1-2 TRBV12-5 . TRBD1 TGTGCTAGTGGTCCTCGGGACAGGTGGGGCTATGGCTACACCTTC CASGPRDRWGYGYTF
TRBJ1-1 TRBV7-9 . . TGTGCCAGCAGCCGTAGCAGGGTGAACACTGAAGCTTTCTTT CASSRSRVNTEAFF
TRBJ2-3 TRBV28 . TRBD2 TGTGCCAGCAGTTCTGGGACTAGTGGGGCTGGGGGCACAGATACGCAGTATTTT CASSSGTSGAGGTDTQYF
TRBJ2-7 TRBV2 few TRBD2 TGTGCCAGCAGTGAAGTGCCTAGCGGGCCCTCCTACGAGCAGTACTTC CASSEVPSGPSYEQYF
TRBJ1-2 TRBV2 . TRBD1 TGTGCCAGCAGTACATCCCTGGCCGGGACAGGGTATGGCTACACCTTC CASSTSLAGTGYGYTF
TRBJ1-2 TRBV27 . . TGTGCCAGCAGTTTAGGGGGGATTTATGGCTACACCTTC CASSLGGIYGYTF
TRBJ1-3 TRBV9 . . TGTGCCAGCAGCGTAGCTTCAGTTGGAAACACCATATATTTT CASSVASVGNTIYF
TRBJ2-4 TRBV19 . . TGTGCCAGTAGACGAAATAACAGGGACCCAAACATTCAGTACTTC CASRRNNRDPNIQYF
TRBJ2-7 TRBV5-4 . . TGTGCCAGCAGCTTGGCGGGGTCCACTTACGAGCAGTACTTC CASSLAGSTYEQYF
TRBJ1-5 TRBV5-6 few . TGTGCCAGCAGCTCGCGGGCAGGGGCACGGAGCAATCAGCCCCAGCATTTT CASSSRAGARSNQPQHF
TRBJ1-2 TRBV27 . . TGTGCCAGCAGGGCGGCGGGGTTGAAGGGCTACACCTTC CASRAAGLKGYTF
TRBJ1-1 TRBV19 . . TGTGCCAGTAGTATCGCAGGGCGTGAAGCTTTCTTT CASSIAGREAFF
TRBJ1-3 TRBV15 once . TGTGCCACCAGCAGCGGGGTCCGAAACACCATATATTTT CATSSGVRNTIYF
TRBJ1-1 TRBV11-2 . . TGTGCCAGCAGCCCCCGGGTGGTGGCTTTCTTT CASSPRVVAFF
TRBJ1-3 TRBV30 . . TGTGCCTGGAGTGTAAAGGGGTTTGGAAACACCATATATTTT CAWSVKGFGNTIYF
TRBJ1-1 TRBV29-1 . . TGCAGCGTTGAACAGGGACAGAACACTGAAGCTTTCTTT CSVEQGQNTEAFF
TRBJ1-1 TRBV30 once . TGTGCCTGGAGTGTAATGACGGGGGGGAACACTGAAGCTTTCTTT CAWSVMTGGNTEAFF
TRBJ2-1 TRBV14 few . TGTGCCAGCAGCCAAGTCGGCCTAGCGTTTGAGCAGTTCTTC CASSQVGLAFEQFF
TRBJ2-3 TRBV15 . TRBD2 TGTGCCACCAGCAGGTTAGCGGGGGGGCCCACAGATACGCAGTATTTT CATSRLAGGPTDTQYF
TRBJ1-2 TRBV28 once TRBD1 TGTGCCAGCAGTTTAGGGGACAGGGTCGAAGGCTACACCTTC CASSLGDRVEGYTF
TRBJ2-5 TRBV10-3 . TRBD2 TGTGCCATCAGTGAGCCCTACGGGAGGTTGTTACAAGAGACCCAGTACTTC CAISEPYGRLLQETQYF
TRBJ1-1 TRBV6-5 . . TGTGCCAGCAATACAGGTGTTATGAACACTGAAGCTTTCTTT CASNTGVMNTEAFF
TRBJ1-3 TRBV30 few TRBD1 TGTGCCTGGAATGGGCAGGGGGTTGGAAACACCATATATTTT CAWNGQGVGNTIYF
TRBJ2-2 TRBV10-1 . . TGCGCCAGCAGTGCCAACCCGGCGGGGTACAACGGGGAGCTGTTTTTT CASSANPAGYNGELFF
TRBJ2-3 TRBV2 . . TGTGCCAGCAGCCTAGCCGGGACAGATACGCAGTATTTT CASSLAGTDTQYF
TRBJ1-3 TRBV6-1 . . TGTGCCAGCAGTGAAGCGGCGGGCTCTGGAAACACCATATATTTT CASSEAAGSGNTIYF
TRBJ1-4 TRBV19 . . TGTGCCAGTAGTACAGGGAAAGGTCGCAGGAATGAAAAACTGTTTTTT CASSTGKGRRNEKLFF
TRBJ2-1 TRBV6-2/TRBV6-3 . TRBD1 TGTGCCAGCAGCCCGGACAGGGGCCCCTACAATGAGCAGTTCTTC CASSPDRGPYNEQFF
TRBJ2-7 TRBV28 . TRBD1 TGTGCCAGCAGTTTCCCCCCTCGGGACAGCTCCTACGAGCAGTACTTC CASSFPPRDSSYEQYF
TRBJ2-7 TRBV11-2 few . TGTGCCAGCAGCCCACTGCAGGGGAGCTCCTACGAGCAGTACTTC CASSPLQGSSYEQYF
TRBJ2-2 TRBV18 . . TGTGCCAGCTCCAACTTCAACACCGGGGAGCTGTTTTTT CASSNFNTGELFF
TRBJ2-7 TRBV5-1 . TRBD1 TGCGCCAGCAGGTTAACAGGGGCTGACTCCTACGAGCAGTACTTC CASRLTGADSYEQYF
TRBJ2-1 TRBV9 . TRBD2 TGTGCCAGCACCCGTAGCGGGGTCAATGAGCAGTTCTTC CASTRSGVNEQFF
TRBJ2-1 TRBV9 . TRBD1 TGTGCCAGCACCCAGGGGGGACAGGGATACAATGAGCAGTTCTTC CASTQGGQGYNEQFF
TRBJ1-1 TRBV24-1 . . TGTGCCACCAGGGCGACTGGGAACACTGAAGCTTTCTTT CATRATGNTEAFF